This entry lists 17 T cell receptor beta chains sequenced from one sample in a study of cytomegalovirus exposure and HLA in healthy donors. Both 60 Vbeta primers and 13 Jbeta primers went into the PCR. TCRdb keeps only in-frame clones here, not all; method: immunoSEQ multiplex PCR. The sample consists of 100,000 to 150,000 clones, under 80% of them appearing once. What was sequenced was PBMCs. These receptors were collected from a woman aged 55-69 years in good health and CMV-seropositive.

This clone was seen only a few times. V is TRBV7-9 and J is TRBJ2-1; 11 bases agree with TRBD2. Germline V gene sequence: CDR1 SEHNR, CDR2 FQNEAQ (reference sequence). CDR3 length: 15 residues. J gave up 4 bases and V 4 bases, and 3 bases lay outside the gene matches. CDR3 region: CASSSLAGGYNEQFF. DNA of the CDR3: TGTGCCAGCAGCTCCTTAGCGGGGGGGTACAATGAGCAGTTCTTC.

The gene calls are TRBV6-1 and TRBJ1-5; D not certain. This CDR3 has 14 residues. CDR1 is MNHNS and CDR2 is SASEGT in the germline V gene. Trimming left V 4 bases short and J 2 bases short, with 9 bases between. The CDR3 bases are TGTGCCAGCAGTGCCCAGGCCGGCAATCAGCCCCAGCATTTT. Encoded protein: CASSAQAGNQPQHF.

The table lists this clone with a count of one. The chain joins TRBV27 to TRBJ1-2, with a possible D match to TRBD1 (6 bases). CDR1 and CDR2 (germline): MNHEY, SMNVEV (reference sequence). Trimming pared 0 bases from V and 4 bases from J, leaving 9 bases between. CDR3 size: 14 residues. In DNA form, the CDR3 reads TGTGCCAGCAGTTTATCAGGACAGTTCTATGGCTACACCTTC. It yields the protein CASSLSGQFYGYTF.

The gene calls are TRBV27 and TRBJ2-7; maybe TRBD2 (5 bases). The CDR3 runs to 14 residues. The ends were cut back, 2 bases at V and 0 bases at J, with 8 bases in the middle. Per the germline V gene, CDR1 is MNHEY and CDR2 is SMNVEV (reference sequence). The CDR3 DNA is TGTGCCAGCAGTTTAGGAGGACTCTCCTACGAGCAGTACTTC. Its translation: CASSLGGLSYEQYF.

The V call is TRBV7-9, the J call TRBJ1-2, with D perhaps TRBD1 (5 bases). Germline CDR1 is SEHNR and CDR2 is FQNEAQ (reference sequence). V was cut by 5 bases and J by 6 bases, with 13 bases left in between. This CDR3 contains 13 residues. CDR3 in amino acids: CASSERQLDGYTF. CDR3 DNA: TGTGCCAGCAGCGAACGACAGTTAGATGGCTACACCTTC.

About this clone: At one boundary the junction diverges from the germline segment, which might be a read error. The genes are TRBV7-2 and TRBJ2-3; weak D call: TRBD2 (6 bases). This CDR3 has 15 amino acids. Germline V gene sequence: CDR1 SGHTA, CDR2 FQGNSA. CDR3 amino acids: CASSTWTTSTDAQYF. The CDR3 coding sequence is TGTGCCAGCAGCACCTGGACAACTAGCACAGATGCGCAGTATTTT.

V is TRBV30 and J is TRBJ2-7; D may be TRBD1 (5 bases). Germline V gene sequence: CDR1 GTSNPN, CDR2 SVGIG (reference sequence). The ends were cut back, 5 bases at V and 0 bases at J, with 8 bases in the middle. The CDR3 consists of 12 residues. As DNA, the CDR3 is TGTGCCTGGGACAGTAGCTCCTACGAGCAGTACTTC. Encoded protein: CAWDSSSYEQYF.

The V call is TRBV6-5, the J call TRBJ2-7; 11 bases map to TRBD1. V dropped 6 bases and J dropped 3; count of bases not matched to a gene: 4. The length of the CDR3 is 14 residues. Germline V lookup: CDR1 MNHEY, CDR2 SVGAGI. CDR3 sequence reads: CASSLDRGRYEQYF. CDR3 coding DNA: TGTGCCAGCAGCTTGGACAGGGGGCGCTACGAGCAGTACTTC.

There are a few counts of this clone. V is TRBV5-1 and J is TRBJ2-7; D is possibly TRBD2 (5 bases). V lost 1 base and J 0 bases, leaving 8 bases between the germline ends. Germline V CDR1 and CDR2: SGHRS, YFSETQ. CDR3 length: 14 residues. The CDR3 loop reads CASSLTADSYEQYF. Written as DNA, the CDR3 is TGCGCCAGCAGCTTGACAGCGGACTCCTACGAGCAGTACTTC. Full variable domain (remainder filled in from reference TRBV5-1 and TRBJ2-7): KAGVTQTPRYLIKTRGQQVTLSCSPISGHRSVSWYQQTPGQGLQFLFEYFSETQRNKGNFPGRFSGRQFSNSRSEMNVSTLELGDSALYLCASSLTADSYEQYFGPGTRLTVT.

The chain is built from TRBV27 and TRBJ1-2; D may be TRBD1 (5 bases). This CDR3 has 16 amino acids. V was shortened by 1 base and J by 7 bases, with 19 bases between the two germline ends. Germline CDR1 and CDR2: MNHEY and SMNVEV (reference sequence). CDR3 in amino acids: CASSLLGDHYRGGYTF. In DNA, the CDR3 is TGTGCCAGCAGTTTATTAGGGGATCACTATAGAGGTGGCTACACCTTC.

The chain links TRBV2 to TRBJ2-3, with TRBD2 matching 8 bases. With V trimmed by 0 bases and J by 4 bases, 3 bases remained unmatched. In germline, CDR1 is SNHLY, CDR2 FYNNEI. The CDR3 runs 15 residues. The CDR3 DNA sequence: TGTGCCAGCAGTGAAGCTAGCGGGGCAGCAGATACGCAGTATTTT. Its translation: CASSEASGAADTQYF.

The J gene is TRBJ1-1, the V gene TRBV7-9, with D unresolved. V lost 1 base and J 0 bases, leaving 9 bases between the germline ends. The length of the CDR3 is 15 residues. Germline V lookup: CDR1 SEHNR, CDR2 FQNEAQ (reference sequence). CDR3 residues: CASSLGAAMNTEAFF. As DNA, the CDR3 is TGTGCCAGCAGCTTAGGAGCGGCAATGAACACTGAAGCTTTCTTT.

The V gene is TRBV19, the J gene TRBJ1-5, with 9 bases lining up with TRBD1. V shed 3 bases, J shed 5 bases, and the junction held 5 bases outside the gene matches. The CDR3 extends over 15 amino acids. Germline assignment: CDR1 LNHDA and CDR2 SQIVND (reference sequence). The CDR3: CASSISTGGYQPQHF. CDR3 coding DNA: TGTGCCAGTAGTATCAGTACAGGGGGCTATCAGCCCCAGCATTTT.

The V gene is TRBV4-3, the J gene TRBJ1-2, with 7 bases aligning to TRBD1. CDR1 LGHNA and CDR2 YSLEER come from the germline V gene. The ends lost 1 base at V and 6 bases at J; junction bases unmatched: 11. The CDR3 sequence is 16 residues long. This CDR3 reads CASSQGLTGRSNGYTF. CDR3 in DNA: TGCGCCAGCAGCCAAGGCCTGACAGGGAGGTCCAATGGCTACACCTTC.

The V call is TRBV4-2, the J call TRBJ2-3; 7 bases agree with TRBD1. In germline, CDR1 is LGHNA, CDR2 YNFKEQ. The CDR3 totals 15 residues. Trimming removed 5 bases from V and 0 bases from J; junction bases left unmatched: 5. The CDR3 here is CASSGPGQSTDTQYF. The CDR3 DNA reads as TGTGCCAGCAGCGGTCCGGGACAGAGCACAGATACGCAGTATTTT.

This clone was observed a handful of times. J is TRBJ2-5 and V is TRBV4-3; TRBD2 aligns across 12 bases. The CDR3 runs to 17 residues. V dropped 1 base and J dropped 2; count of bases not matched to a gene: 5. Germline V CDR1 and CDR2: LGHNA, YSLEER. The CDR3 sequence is CASSQGGLAGTQETQYF. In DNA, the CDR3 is TGCGCCAGCAGCCAAGGAGGACTAGCGGGGACTCAAGAGACCCAGTACTTC.

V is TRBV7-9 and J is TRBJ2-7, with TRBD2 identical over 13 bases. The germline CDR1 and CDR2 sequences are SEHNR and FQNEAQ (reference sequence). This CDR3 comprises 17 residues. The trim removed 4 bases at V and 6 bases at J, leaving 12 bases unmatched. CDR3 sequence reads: CASSSHPGLAGNGEQYF. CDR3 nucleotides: TGTGCCAGCAGCTCACATCCGGGACTAGCGGGGAACGGCGAGCAGTACTTC.